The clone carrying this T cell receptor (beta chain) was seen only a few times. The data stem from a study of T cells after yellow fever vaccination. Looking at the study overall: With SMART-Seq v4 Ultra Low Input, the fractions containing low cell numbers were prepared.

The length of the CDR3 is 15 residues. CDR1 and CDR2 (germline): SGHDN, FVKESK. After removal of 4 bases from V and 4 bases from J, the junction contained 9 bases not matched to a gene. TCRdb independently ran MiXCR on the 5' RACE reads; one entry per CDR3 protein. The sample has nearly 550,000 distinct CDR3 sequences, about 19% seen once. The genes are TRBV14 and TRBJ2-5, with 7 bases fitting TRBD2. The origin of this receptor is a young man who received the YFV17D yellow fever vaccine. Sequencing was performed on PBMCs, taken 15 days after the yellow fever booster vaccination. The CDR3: CASSPTRGRGETQYF. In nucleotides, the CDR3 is TGTGCCAGCAGCCCTACGCGGGGGAGGGGAGAGACCCAGTACTTC.